This paragraph covers one T cell receptor (beta chain) sequence. These data come from a study of Tregs in tolerant kidney transplant recipients. The CDR3 consists of 13 residues. V dropped 5 bases and J dropped 4 bases, with 10 bases sitting between them. Germline V gene lookup returns CDR1 SGHVS and CDR2 FNYEAQ. Only in-frame clones appear in the TCRdb table, and some are missing; sequencing was by immunoSEQ multiplex PCR. This sample yields roughly 250,000 clones, of which 80% to 85% are seen a single time; over 0.5% belongs to the top ten. The specimen was CD4+ T cells from blood. The rearrangement links TRBV7-6 to TRBJ2-3; a weak D match, TRBD1 (6 bases). The sequence came from a human donor in good health. CDR3 region: CASSRTGSDTQYF. CDR3 coding DNA: TGTGCCAGCAGCCGTACAGGGTCAGATACGCAGTATTTT.